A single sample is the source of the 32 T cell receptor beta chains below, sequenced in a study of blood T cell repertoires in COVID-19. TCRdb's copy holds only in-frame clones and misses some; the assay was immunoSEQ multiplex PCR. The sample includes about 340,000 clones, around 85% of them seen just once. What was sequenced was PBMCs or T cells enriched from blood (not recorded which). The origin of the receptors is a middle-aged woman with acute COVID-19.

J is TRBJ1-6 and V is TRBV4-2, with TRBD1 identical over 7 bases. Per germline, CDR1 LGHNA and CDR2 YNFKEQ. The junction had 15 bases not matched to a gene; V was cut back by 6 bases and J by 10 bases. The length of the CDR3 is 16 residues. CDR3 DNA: TGTGCCAGCAGACCCGACAGGGTAAGAGGGGAATCACCCCTCCACTTT. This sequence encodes CASRPDRVRGESPLHF.

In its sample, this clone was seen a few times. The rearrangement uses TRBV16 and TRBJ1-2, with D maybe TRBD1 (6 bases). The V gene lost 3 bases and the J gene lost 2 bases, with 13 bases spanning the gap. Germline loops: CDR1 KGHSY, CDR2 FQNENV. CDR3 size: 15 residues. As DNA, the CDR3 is TGTGCCAGCAGCCACGCACAGGGACTAAACTATGGCTACACCTTC. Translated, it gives CASSHAQGLNYGYTF.

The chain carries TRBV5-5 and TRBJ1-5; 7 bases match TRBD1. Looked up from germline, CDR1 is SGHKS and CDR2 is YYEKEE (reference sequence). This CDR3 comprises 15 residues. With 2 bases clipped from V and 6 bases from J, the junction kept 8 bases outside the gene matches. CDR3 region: CASSFQIGGVQPQHF. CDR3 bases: TGTGCCAGCAGCTTTCAGATAGGGGGCGTTCAGCCCCAGCATTTT.

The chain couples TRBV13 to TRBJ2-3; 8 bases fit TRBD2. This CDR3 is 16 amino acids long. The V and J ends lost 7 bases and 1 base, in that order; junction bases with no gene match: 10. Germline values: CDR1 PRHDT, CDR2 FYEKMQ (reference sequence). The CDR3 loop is CASTWSGGRRTDTQYF. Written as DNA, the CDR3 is TGTGCCAGCACCTGGAGCGGGGGCCGACGCACAGATACGCAGTATTTT.

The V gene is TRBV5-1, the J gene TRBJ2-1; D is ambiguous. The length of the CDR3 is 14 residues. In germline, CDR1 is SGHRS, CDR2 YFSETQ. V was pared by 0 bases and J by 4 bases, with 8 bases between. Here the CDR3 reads CASSLVTTYNEQFF. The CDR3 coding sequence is TGCGCCAGCAGCTTGGTAACTACTTACAATGAGCAGTTCTTC.

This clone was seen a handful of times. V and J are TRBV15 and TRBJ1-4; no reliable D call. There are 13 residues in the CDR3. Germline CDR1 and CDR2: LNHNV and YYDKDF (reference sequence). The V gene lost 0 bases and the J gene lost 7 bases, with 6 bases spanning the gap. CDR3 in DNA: TGTGCCACCAGCAGAGATCCACTTGAAAAACTGTTTTTT. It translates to CATSRDPLEKLFF.

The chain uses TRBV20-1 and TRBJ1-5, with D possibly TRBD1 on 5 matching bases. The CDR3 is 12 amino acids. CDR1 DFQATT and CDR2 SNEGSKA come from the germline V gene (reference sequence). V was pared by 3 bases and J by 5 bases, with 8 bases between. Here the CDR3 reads CSASRRDQPQHF. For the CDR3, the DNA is TGCAGTGCTAGTCGCAGGGATCAGCCCCAGCATTTT.

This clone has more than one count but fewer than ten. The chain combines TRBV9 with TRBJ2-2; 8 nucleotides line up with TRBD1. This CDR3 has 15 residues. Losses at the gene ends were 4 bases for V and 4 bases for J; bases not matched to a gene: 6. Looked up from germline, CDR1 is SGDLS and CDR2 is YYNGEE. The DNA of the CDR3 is TGTGCCAGCAGCACAAACAGGGGGTTCACCGGGGAGCTGTTTTTT. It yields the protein CASSTNRGFTGELFF.

The CDR3 loop reads CASSPQGQRNSPLHF. CDR3 nucleotide sequence: TGTGCCAGCAGCCCACAGGGACAGAGAAATTCACCCCTCCACTTT. The rearrangement uses TRBV7-6 and TRBJ1-6; 7 bases line up with TRBD1. The CDR3 loop spans 15 amino acids. V trimming: 5 bases; J trimming: 7 bases; junction bases outside the gene matches: 8. Germline V lookup: CDR1 SGHVS, CDR2 FNYEAQ.

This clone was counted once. The CDR3 nucleotides read TGTGCCAGCAGCCCGACAGACTCTGGAAACACCATATATTTT. Translating it yields CASSPTDSGNTIYF. This chain connects TRBV9 to TRBJ1-3; D may be TRBD1 (5 bases). The CDR3 consists of 14 residues. V lost 4 bases and J lost 0, with 8 bases in between. The germline V gene has CDR1 SGDLS and CDR2 YYNGEE.

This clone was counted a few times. The CDR3 DNA reads TGTGCCAGCAGCCAAGGGGTGAGGGGACGGAGGGCCAATTCACCCCTCCACTTT. This translates into CASSQGVRGRRANSPLHF. The chain has TRBV3-1 (or the pseudogene TRBV3-2) and TRBJ1-6; possible D gene TRBD1, 5 bases. V was trimmed by 1 base and J by 7 bases, leaving 20 bases between them. This CDR3 has 18 residues. Germline assignment: CDR1 LGHDT and CDR2 YNNKEL (reference sequence).

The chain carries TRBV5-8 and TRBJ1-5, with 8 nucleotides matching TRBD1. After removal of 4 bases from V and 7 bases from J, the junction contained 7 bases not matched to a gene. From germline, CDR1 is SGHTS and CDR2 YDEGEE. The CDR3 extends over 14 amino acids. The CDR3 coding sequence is TGTGCCAGCAGCAAAGGACAGGGAATGCAGCCCCAGCATTTT. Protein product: CASSKGQGMQPQHF.

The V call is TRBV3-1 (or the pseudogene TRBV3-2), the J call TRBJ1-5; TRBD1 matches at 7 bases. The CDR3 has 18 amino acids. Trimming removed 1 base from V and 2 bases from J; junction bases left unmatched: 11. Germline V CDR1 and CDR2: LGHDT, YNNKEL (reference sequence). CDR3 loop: CASSQGGSVGGGNQPQHF. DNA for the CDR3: TGTGCCAGCAGCCAAGGAGGGTCGGTAGGGGGCGGCAATCAGCCCCAGCATTTT.

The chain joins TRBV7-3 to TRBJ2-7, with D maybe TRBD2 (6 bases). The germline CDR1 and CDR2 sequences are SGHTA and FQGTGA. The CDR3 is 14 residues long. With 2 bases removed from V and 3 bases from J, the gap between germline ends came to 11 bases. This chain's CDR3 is CASSLYGSGYEQYF. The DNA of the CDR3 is TGTGCCAGCAGCTTATATGGTAGCGGCTACGAGCAGTACTTC.

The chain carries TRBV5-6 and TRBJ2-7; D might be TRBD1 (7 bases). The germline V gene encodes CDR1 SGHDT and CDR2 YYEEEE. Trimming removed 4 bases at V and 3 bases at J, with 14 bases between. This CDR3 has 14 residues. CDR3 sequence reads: CASSQGQRVYEQYF. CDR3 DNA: TGTGCCAGCAGCCAGGGACAGCGGGTCTACGAGCAGTACTTC.

The CDR3 region is CASSSGTLGTGGLYGYTF. Here the CDR3 DNA reads TGTGCCAGCAGCTCGGGCACACTAGGGACAGGGGGCCTGTATGGCTACACCTTC. V and J are TRBV5-4 and TRBJ1-2, with TRBD1 identical over 12 bases. Trimming took 3 bases from V and 5 from J; bases not matched to a gene: 14. The germline V gene encodes CDR1 SGHNT and CDR2 YYREEE (reference sequence). CDR3 length: 18 amino acids.

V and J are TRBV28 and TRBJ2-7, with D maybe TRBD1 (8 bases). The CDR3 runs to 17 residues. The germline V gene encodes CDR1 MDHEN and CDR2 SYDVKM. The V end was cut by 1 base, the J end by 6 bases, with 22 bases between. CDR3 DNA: TGTGCCAGCAGTTTATCCCCTCAGACAGGGGACTACGCCGAGCAGTACTTC. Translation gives CASSLSPQTGDYAEQYF.

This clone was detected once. CDR3 residues: CASSFFGGPFYNEQFF. The CDR3 bases are TGTGCCAGCAGTTTTTTTGGAGGTCCTTTTTACAATGAGCAGTTCTTC. This chain links TRBV28 with TRBJ2-1, with D possibly matching TRBD2 (5 bases). The germline gives CDR1 MDHEN, CDR2 SYDVKM. Trimming took 3 bases from V and 4 from J, leaving 16 bases between them. The CDR3 has 16 residues.

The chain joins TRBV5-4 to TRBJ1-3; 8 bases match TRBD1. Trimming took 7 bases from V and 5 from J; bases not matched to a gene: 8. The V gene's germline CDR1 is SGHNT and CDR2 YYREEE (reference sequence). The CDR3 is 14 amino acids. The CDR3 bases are TGTGCCAGCCGGACGGGGACAGGCCGAAACACCATATATTTT. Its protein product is CASRTGTGRNTIYF.

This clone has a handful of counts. CDR3 sequence (DNA): TGTGCCAGCAGCCAAGATTGGCGAGCGGGGCTAGCGGGAGGGGGTCGCAATGAGCAGTTCTTC. This sequence encodes CASSQDWRAGLAGGGRNEQFF. The chain joins TRBV4-2 to TRBJ2-1; 12 nucleotides line up with TRBD2. V lost 0 bases, J lost 6 bases, and 18 bases stayed unmatched. CDR1 and CDR2 from the germline V gene are LGHNA and YNFKEQ. This CDR3 has 21 amino acids.

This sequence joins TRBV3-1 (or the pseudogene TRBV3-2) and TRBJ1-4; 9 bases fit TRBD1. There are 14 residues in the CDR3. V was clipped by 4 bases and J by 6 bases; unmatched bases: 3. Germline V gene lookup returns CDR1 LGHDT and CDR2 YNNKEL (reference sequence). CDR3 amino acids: CASSPGDRDEKLFF. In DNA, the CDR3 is TGTGCCAGCAGCCCGGGGGACAGGGATGAAAAACTGTTTTTT.

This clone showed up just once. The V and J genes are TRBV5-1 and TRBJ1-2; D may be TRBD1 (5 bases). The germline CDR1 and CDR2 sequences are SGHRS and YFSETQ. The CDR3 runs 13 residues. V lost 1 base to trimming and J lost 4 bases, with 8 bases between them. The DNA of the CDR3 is TGCGCCAGCAGCTTGCAGGGTCCCTATGGCTACACCTTC. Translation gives CASSLQGPYGYTF.

The CDR3 DNA follows: TGCAGCGTTCTTTATCTCACAAAAAACCTCGCGAACACCGGGGAGCTGTTTTTT. It is translated as CSVLYLTKNLANTGELFF. The chain couples TRBV29-1 to TRBJ2-2; D gene ambiguous. Germline V gene sequence: CDR1 SQVTM, CDR2 ANQGSEA. The CDR3 is 18 residues long. Trimming took 5 bases from V and 0 from J, leaving 22 bases between them.

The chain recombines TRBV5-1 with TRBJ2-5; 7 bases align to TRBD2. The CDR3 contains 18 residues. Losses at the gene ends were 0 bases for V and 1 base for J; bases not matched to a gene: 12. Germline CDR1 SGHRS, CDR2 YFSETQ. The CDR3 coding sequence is TGCGCCAGCAGCTTGGGGGGCCTAGCGGAGACACCCCAAGAGACCCAGTACTTC. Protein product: CASSLGGLAETPQETQYF.

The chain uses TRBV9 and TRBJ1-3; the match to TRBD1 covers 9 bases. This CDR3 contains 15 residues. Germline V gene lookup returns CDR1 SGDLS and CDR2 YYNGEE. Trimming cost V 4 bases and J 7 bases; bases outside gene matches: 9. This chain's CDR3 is CASSLYRDRENTIYF. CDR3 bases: TGTGCCAGCAGCCTCTACCGGGACAGGGAGAACACCATATATTTT.

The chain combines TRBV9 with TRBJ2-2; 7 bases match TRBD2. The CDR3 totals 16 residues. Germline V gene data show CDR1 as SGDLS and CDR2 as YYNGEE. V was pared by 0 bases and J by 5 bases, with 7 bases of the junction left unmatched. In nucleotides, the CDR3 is TGTGCCAGCAGCGTAGACGGCGGGAGTGTAACCGGGGAGCTGTTTTTT. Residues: CASSVDGGSVTGELFF.

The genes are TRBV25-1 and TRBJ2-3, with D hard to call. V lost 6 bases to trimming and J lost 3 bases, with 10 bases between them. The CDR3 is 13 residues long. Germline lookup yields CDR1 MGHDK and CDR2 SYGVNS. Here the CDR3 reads CASRRPVTDTQYF. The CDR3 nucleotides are TGTGCCAGCAGGCGGCCAGTGACAGATACGCAGTATTTT. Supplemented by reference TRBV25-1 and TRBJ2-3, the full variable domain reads EADIYQTPRYLVIGTGKKITLECSQTMGHDKMYWYQQDPGMELHLIHYSYGVNSTEKGDLSSESTVSRIRTEHFPLTLESARPSHTSQYLCASRRPVTDTQYFGPGTRLTVL.

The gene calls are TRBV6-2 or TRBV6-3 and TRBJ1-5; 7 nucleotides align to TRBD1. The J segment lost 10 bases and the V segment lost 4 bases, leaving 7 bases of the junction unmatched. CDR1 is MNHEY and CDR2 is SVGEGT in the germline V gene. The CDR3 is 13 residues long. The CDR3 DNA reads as TGTGCCAGCAGTTCTACCAGGGGGAGCCCCCAGCATTTT. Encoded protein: CASSSTRGSPQHF.

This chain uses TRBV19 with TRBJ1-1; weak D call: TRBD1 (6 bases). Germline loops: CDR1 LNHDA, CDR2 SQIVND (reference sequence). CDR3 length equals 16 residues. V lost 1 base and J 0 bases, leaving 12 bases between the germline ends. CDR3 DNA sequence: TGTGCCAGTAGTATAGGTGGGACACTTATGAACACTGAAGCTTTCTTT. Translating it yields CASSIGGTLMNTEAFF.

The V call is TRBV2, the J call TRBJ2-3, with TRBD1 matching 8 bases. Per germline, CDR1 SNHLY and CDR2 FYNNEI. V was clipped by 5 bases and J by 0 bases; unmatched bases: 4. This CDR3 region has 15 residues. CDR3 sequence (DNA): TGTGCCAGCAGTCCAGGACAGGGAAGCACAGATACGCAGTATTTT. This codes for CASSPGQGSTDTQYF.

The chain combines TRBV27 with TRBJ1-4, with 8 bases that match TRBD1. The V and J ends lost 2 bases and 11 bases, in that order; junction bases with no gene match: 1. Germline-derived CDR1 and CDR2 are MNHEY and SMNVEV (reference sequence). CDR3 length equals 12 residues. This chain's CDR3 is CASSLRQGKLFF. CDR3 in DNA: TGTGCCAGCAGTTTACGACAGGGGAAACTGTTTTTT.

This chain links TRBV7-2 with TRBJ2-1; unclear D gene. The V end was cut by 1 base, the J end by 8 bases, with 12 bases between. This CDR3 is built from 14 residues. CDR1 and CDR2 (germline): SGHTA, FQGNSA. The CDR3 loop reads CASSLGALKYEQFF. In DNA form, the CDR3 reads TGTGCCAGCAGCTTAGGGGCCCTAAAGTATGAGCAGTTCTTC.